This T cell receptor (beta chain) comes out of a study of blood T cells in healthy people across ages. Deletions cut 4 bases from V and 3 bases from J, with 10 bases between. The germline gives CDR1 LGHDT, CDR2 YNNKEL (reference sequence). The CDR3 is made up of 13 amino acids. This clonotype was found many times. The antigen remains unidentified. PCR was performed a second time for roughly 7 to 11 cycles using a sample-barcoded 5' primer and a J-beta primer mix. Each sample provided no less than 2.5 million CDR3-containing paired-end reads. MiXCR, run by TCRdb on the 5' RACE reads, gives a single entry per CDR3 protein. The sample carries some 670,000 distinct CDR3 sequences, over 40% recorded once. Points from the study as a whole: Older age coincided with a roughly linear decline in TCR beta diversity per million T cells.

This chain connects TRBV3-1 to TRBJ2-7, with D possibly matching TRBD1 (5 bases). Sequenced input: blood. The sequence was collected from a woman over 75 in good health. The CDR3, as DNA: TGTGCCAGCAGCCCGCAGGGTCTCTACGAGCAGTACTTC. Its translation is CASSPQGLYEQYF.